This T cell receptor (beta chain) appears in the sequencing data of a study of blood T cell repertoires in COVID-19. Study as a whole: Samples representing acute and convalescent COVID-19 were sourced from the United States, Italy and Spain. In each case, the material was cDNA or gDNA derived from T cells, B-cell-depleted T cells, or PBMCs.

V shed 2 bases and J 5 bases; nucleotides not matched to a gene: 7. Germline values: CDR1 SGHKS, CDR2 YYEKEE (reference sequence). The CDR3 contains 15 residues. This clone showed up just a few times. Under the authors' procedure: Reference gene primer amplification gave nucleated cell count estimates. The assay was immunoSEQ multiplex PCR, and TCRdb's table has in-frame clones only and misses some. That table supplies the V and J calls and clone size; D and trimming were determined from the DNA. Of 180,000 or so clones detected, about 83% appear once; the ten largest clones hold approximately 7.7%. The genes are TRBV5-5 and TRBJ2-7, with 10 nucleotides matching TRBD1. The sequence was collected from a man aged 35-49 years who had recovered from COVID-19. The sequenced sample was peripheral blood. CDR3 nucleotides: TGTGCCAGCAGCTTTTGGGGGACAGGGGTCCACGAGCAGTACTTC. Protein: CASSFWGTGVHEQYF.